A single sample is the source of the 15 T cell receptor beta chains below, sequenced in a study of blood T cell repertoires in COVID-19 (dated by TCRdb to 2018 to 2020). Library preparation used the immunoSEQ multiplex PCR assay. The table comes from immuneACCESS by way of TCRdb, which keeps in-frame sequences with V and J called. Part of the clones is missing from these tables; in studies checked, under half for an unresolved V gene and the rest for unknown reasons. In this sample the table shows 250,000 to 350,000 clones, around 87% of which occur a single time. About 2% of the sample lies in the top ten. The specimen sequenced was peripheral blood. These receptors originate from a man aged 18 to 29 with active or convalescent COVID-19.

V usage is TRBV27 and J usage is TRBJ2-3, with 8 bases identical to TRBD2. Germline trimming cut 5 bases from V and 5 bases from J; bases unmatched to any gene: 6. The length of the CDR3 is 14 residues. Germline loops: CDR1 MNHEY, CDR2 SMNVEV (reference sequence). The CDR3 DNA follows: TGTGCCAGCAGTCCGGGGACTAGTGTAGATACGCAGTATTTT. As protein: CASSPGTSVDTQYF.

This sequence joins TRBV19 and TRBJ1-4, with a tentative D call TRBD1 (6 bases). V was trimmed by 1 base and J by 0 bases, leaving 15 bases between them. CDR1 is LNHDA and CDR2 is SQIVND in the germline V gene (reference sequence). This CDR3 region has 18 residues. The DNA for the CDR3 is TGTGCCAGTAGTATAGGTTACAGGACAGTTGCAACTAATGAAAAACTGTTTTTT. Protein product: CASSIGYRTVATNEKLFF.

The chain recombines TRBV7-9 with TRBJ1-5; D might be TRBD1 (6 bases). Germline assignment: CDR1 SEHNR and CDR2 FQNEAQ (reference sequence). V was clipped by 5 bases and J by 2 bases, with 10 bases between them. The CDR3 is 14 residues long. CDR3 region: CASSAGAGNQPQHF. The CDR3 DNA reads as TGTGCCAGCAGCGCGGGGGCCGGCAATCAGCCCCAGCATTTT.

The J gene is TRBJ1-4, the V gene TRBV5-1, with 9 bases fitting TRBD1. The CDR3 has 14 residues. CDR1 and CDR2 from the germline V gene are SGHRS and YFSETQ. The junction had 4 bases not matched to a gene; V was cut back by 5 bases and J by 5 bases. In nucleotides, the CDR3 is TGCGCCAGCAGGGAACAGGGGGCCAATGAAAAACTGTTTTTT. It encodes CASREQGANEKLFF.

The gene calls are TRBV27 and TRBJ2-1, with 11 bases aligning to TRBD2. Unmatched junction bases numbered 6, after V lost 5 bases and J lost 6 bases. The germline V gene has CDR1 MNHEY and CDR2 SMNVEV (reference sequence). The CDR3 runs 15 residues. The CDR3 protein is CASSTGTSGGNEQFF. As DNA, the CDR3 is TGTGCCAGCAGTACCGGGACTAGCGGTGGCAATGAGCAGTTCTTC.

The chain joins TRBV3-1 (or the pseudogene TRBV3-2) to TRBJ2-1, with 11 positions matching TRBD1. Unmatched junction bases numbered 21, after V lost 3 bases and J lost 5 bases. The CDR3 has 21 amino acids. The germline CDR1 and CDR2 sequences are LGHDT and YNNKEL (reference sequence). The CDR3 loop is CASSHQNLRDRGKGWDNEQFF. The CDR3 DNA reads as TGTGCCAGCAGCCACCAGAACCTCCGGGACAGGGGGAAAGGTTGGGACAATGAGCAGTTCTTC.

DNA for the CDR3: TGTGCCAGCAGCCCGCAGAACATGAACACTGAAGCTTTCTTT. Translated, it gives CASSPQNMNTEAFF. J is TRBJ1-1 and V is TRBV7-9, with no clear D. From germline, CDR1 is SEHNR and CDR2 FQNEAQ (reference sequence). Trimming removed 5 bases from V and 0 bases from J, with 10 bases in between. The CDR3 covers 14 residues.

The CDR3 DNA is TGTGCCACCAGTGATGTGGCGGCTAGCGGGAGGGAGGAGCAGTTCTTC. Its translation: CATSDVAASGREEQFF. The genes are TRBV24-1 and TRBJ2-1; 12 nucleotides align to TRBD2. In germline, CDR1 is KGHDR, CDR2 SFDVKD. The CDR3 runs to 16 residues. With 3 bases clipped from V and 10 bases from J, the junction kept 9 bases outside the gene matches.

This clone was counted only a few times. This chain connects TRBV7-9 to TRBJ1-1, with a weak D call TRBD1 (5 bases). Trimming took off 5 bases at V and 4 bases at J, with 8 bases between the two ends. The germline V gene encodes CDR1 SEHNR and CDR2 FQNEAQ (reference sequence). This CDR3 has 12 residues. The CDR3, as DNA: TGTGCCAGCAGCGGCCAGGGCACTGAAGCTTTCTTT. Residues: CASSGQGTEAFF.

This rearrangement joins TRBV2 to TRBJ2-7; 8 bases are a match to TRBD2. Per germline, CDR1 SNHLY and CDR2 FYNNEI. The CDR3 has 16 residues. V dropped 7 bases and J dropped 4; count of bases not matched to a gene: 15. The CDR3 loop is CASMFSGAADRYEQYF. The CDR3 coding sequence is TGTGCCAGCATGTTTAGCGGGGCCGCGGATAGGTACGAGCAGTACTTC.

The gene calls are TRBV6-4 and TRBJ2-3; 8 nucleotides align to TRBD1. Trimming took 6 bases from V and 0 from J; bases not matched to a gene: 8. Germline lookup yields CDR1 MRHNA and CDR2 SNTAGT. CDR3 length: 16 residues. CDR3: CASSASWTGSTDTQYF. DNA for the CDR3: TGTGCCAGCAGCGCCAGCTGGACAGGGAGCACAGATACGCAGTATTTT.

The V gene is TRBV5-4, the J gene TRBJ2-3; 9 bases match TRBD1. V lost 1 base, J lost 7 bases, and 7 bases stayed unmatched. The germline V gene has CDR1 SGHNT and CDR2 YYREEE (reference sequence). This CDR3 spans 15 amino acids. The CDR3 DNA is TGTGCCAGCAGCTTGACCACAGGGGGCTTTAATACGCAGTATTTT. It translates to CASSLTTGGFNTQYF.

The DNA for the CDR3 is TGTGCCAGCAGTTTACCTCGACAGGGGGTAGCTTTCTTT. As protein: CASSLPRQGVAFF. The rearrangement joins TRBV28 to TRBJ1-1; 9 bases are shared with TRBD1. Germline-derived CDR1 and CDR2 are MDHEN and SYDVKM. The CDR3 spans 13 residues. Trimming cost V 2 bases and J 10 bases; bases outside gene matches: 5.

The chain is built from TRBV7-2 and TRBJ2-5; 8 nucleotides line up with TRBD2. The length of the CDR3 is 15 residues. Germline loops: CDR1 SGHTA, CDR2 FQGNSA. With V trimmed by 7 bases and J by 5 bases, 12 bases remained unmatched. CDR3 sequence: CASMTQSGGAETQYF. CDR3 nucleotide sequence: TGTGCCAGCATGACCCAATCCGGGGGGGCTGAGACCCAGTACTTC.

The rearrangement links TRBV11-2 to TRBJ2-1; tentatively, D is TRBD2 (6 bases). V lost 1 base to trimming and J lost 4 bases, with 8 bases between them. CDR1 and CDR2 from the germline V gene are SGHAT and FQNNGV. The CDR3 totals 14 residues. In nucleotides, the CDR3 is TGTGCCAGCAGCTTAGGACTAGGTTACAATGAGCAGTTCTTC. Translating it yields CASSLGLGYNEQFF. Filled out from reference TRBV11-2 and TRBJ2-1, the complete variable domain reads EAGVAQSPRYKIIEKRQSVAFWCNPISGHATLYWYQQILGQGPKLLIQFQNNGVVDDSQLPKDRFSAERLKGVDSTLKIQPAKLEDSAVYLCASSLGLGYNEQFFGPGTRLTVL.